The next 4 T cell receptor beta chains were all read from a single sample in a study of blood T cell repertoires in COVID-19. The data were produced by immunoSEQ multiplex PCR, yet TCRdb's version contains in-frame clones alone and is incomplete. The table includes 250,000 to 350,000 clones, 90% detected once. Material for sequencing was PBMCs or T cells enriched from blood (not recorded which). The receptors derive from a young woman with acute COVID-19.

The CDR3 loop reads CASSPPVHNYEQYF. DNA of the CDR3: TGTGCCAGCTCACCACCGGTGCACAACTACGAGCAGTACTTC. V usage is TRBV18 and J usage is TRBJ2-7; D remains ambiguous. The CDR3 is made up of 14 amino acids. Germline V gene lookup returns CDR1 KGHSH and CDR2 LQKENI. The V and J ends lost 0 bases and 3 bases respectively, with 9 bases between them. Full variable domain (remainder filled in from reference TRBV18 and TRBJ2-7): NAGVMQNPRHLVRRRGQEARLRCSPMKGHSHVYWYRQLPEEGLKFMVYLQKENIIDESGMPKERFSAEFPKEGPSILRIQQVVRGDSAAYFCASSPPVHNYEQYFGPGTRLTVT.

This chain links TRBV7-3 with TRBJ2-7; TRBD1 matches 7 bases. The germline gives CDR1 SGHTA, CDR2 FQGTGA. Germline trimming cut 1 base from V and 4 bases from J; bases unmatched to any gene: 10. The CDR3 is made up of 16 amino acids. In DNA, the CDR3 is TGTGCCAGCAGCTTAAAGGGATCAGGGGGAAGGTACGAGCAGTACTTC. Protein sequence: CASSLKGSGGRYEQYF.

This rearrangement joins TRBV6-2 or TRBV6-3 to TRBJ2-7; 7 bases line up with TRBD1. Germline V CDR1 and CDR2: MNHEY, SVGEGT. Trimming at V came to 6 bases and at J to 2 bases, leaving 10 bases not matched to a gene. The CDR3 consists of 15 residues. The CDR3 bases are TGTGCCAGCAGCTCTTCGAGGGGACAGACCTACGAGCAGTACTTC. Translating it yields CASSSSRGQTYEQYF.

This chain links TRBV7-3 with TRBJ2-5; D call uncertain. This CDR3 has 13 residues. Germline CDR1 reads SGHTA; CDR2 reads FQGTGA. Deletions cut 1 base from V and 5 bases from J, with 8 bases between. The CDR3 protein is CASSLNRAETQYF. For the CDR3, the DNA is TGTGCCAGCAGCTTAAACCGCGCCGAGACCCAGTACTTC.